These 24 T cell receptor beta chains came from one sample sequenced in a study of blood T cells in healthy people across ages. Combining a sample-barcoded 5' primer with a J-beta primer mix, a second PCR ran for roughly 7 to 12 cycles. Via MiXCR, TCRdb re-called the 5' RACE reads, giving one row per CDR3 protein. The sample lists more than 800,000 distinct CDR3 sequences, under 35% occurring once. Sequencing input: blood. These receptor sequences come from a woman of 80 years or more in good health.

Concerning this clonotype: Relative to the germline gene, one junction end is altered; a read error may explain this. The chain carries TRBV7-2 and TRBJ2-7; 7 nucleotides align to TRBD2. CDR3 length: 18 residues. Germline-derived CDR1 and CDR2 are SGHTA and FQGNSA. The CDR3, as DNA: TGTGCCAACAGCTTGGTGGGGGAGGGCCGGATCGGGGCCTACGAGCAGTACTTC. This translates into CANSLVGEGRIGAYEQYF. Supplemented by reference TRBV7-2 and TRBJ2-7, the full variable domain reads GAGVSQSPSNKVTEKGKDVELRCDPISGHTALYWYRQSLGQGLEFLIYFQGNSAPDKSGLPSDRFSAERTGGSVSTLTIQRTQQEDSAVYLCANSLVGEGRIGAYEQYFGPGTRLTVT.

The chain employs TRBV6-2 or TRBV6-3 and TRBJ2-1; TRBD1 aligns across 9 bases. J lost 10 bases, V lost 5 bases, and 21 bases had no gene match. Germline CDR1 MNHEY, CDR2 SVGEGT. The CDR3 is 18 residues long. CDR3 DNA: TGTGCCAGCAGTAATACCGGGACAGGGAAGGCCGACGTGGCAGAGCAGTTCTTC. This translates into CASSNTGTGKADVAEQFF.

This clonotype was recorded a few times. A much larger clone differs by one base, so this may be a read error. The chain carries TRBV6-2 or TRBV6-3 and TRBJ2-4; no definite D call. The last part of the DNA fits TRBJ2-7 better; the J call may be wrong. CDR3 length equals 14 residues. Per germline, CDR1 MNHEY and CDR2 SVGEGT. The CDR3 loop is CASRWGLGTYEQYF. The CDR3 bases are TGTGCCAGCAGGTGGGGTTTGGGAACCTACGAGCAGTACTTC.

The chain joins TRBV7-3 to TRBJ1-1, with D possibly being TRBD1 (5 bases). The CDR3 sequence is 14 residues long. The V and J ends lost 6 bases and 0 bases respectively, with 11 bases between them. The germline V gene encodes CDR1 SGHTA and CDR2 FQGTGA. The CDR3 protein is CASRATTVNTEAFF. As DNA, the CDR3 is TGTGCCAGCAGGGCCACGACAGTGAACACTGAAGCTTTCTTT.

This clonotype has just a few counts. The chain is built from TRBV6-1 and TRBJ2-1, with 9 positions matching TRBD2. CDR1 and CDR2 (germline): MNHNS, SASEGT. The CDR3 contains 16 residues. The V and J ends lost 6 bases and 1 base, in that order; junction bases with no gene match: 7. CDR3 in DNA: TGTGCCAGCAGGAGAGGCGGGGGGGGGTCCTACAATGAGCAGTTCTTC. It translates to CASRRGGGGSYNEQFF.

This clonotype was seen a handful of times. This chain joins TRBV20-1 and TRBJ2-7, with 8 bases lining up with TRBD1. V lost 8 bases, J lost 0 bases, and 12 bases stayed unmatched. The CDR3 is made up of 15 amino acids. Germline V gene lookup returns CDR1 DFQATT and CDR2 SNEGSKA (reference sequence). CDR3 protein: CSTKTRQGNSYEQYF. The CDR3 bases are TGCAGTACTAAGACCAGACAGGGGAACTCCTACGAGCAGTACTTC.

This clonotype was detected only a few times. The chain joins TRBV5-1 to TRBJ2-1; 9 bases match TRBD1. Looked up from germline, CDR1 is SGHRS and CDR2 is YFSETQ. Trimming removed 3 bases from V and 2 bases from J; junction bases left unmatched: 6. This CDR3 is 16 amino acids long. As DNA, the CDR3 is TGCGCCAGCAGCTCAACCACAGGGGGCCCCTACAATGAGCAGTTCTTC. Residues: CASSSTTGGPYNEQFF.

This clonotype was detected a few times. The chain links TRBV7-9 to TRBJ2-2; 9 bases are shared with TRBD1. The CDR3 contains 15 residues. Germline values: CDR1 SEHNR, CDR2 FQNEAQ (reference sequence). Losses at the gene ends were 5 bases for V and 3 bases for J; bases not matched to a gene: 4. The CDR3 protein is CASSHGQGYTGELFF. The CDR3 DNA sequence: TGTGCCAGCAGCCATGGACAGGGGTACACCGGGGAGCTGTTTTTT. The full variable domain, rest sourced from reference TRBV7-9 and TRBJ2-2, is DTGVSQNPRHKITKRGQNVTFRCDPISEHNRLYWYRQTLGQGPEFLTYFQNEAQLEKSRLLSDRFSAERPKGSFSTLEIQRTEQGDSAMYLCASSHGQGYTGELFFGEGSRLTVL.

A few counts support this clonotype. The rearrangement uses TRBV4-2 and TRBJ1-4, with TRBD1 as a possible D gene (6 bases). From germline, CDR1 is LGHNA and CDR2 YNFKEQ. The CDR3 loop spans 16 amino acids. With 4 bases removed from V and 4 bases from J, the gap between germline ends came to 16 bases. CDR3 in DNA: TGTGCCAGCAGCCGGGAGGGGGAGGGAAATAATGAAAAACTGTTTTTT. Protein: CASSREGEGNNEKLFF.

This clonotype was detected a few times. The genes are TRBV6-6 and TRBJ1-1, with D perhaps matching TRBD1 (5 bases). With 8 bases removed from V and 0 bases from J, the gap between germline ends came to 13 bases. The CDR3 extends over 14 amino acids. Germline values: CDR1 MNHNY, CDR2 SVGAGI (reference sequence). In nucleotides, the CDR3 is TGTGCCAGCTGGGGGGGGGTGATGAACACTGAAGCTTTCTTT. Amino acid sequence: CASWGGVMNTEAFF.

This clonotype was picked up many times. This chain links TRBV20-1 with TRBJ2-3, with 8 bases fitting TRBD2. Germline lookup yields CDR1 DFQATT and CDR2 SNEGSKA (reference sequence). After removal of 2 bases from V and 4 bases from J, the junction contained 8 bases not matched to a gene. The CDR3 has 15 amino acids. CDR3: CSARPGLGGSDTQYF. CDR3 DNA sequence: TGCAGTGCTAGACCGGGACTAGGAGGTTCAGATACGCAGTATTTT.

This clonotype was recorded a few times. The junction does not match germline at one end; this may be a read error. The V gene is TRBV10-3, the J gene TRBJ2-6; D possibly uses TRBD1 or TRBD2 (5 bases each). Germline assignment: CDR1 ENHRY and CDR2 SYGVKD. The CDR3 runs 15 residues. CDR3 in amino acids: CAISEGISGANVLTF. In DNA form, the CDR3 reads TGCGCCATCAGCGAGGGGATCTCTGGGGCCAACGTCCTGACTTTC.

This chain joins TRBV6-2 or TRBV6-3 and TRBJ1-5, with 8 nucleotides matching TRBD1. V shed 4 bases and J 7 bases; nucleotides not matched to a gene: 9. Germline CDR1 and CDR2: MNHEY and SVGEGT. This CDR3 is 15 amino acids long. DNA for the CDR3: TGTGCCAGCAGTTCCGGACAGGGTTGGGGCCAGCCCCAGCATTTT. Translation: CASSSGQGWGQPQHF.

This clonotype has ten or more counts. CDR3 protein: CASSPDRDRGLRADTQYF. CDR3 nucleotide sequence: TGTGCCAGCAGCCCCGACCGGGACAGGGGGCTCAGGGCAGATACGCAGTATTTT. This chain connects TRBV9 to TRBJ2-3; 12 bases align to TRBD1. The CDR3 has 18 residues. Germline CDR1 and CDR2: SGDLS and YYNGEE. The V segment lost 4 bases and the J segment 4 bases; nucleotides outside the gene matches: 13.

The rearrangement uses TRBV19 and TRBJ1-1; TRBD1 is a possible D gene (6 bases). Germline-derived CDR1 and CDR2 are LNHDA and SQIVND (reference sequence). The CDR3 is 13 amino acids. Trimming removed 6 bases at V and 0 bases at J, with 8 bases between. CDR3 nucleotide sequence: TGTGCCAGTAGAGACAGGATGAACACTGAAGCTTTCTTT. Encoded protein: CASRDRMNTEAFF.

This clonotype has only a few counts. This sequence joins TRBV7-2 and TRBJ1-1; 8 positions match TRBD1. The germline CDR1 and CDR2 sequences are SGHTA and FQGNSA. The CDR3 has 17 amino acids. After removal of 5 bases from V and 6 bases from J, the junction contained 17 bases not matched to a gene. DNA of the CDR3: TGTGCCAGCAGCCCACGGACAGGGAACGCAAGAAGGGCTGAAGCTTTCTTT. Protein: CASSPRTGNARRAEAFF.

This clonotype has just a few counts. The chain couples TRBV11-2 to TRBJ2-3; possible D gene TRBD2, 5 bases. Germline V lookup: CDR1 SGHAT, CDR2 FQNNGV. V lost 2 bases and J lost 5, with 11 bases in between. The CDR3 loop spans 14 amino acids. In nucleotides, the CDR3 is TGTGCCAGCAGCTTATCCGCCGAGGGAGATACGCAGTATTTT. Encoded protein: CASSLSAEGDTQYF.

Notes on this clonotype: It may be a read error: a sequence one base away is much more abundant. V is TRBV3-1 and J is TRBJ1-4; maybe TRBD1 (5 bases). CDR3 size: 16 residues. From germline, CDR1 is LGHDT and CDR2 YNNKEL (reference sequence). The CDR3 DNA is TGTGCCGGCAGCCACAGACAGTTTGCAACTAATGAAAAACTGTTTTTT. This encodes CAGSHRQFATNEKLFF. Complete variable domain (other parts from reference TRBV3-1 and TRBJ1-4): DTAVSQTPKYLVTQMGNDKSIKCEQNLGHDTMYWYKQDSKKFLKIMFSYNNKELIINETVPNRFSPKSPDKAHLNLHINSLELGDSAVYFCAGSHRQFATNEKLFFGSGTQLSVL.

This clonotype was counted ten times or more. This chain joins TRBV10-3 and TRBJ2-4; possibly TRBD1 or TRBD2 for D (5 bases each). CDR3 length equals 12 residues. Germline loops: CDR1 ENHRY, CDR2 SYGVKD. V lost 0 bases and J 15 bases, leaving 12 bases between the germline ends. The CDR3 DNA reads TGTGCCATCAGTGAGTCGGGACCGCCATGGTACTTC. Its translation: CAISESGPPWYF.

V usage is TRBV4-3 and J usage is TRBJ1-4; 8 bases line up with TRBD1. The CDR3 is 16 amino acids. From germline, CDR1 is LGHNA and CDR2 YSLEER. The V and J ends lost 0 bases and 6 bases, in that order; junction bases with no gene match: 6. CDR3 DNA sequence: TGCGCCAGCAGCCAAGATGTTGACAGGGGACATGAAAAACTGTTTTTT. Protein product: CASSQDVDRGHEKLFF.

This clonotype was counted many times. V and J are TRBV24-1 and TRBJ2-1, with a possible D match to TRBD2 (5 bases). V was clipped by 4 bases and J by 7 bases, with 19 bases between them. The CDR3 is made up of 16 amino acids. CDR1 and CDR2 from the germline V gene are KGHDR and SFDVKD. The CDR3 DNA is TGTGCCACCAGTGACCGCGGCACGGAAAGGAGGAATGAGCAGTTCTTC. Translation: CATSDRGTERRNEQFF.

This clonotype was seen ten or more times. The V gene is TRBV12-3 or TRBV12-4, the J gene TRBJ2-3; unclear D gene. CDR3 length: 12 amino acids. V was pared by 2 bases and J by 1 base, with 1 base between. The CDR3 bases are TGTGCCAGCAGTTTACGCACAGATACGCAGTATTTT. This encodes CASSLRTDTQYF.

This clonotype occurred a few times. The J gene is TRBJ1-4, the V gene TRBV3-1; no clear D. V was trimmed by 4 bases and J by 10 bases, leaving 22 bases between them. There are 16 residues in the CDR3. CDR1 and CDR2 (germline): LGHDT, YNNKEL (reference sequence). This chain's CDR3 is CASSPEGAASEGKLFF. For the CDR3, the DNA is TGTGCCAGCAGCCCTGAGGGCGCGGCCTCGGAGGGAAAACTGTTTTTT. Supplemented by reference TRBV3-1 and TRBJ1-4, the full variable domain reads DTAVSQTPKYLVTQMGNDKSIKCEQNLGHDTMYWYKQDSKKFLKIMFSYNNKELIINETVPNRFSPKSPDKAHLNLHINSLELGDSAVYFCASSPEGAASEGKLFFGSGTQLSVL.

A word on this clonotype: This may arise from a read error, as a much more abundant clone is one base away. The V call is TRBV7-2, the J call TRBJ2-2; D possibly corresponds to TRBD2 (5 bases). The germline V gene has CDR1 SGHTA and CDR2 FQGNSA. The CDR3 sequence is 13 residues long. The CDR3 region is CVSSPGVVGELFF. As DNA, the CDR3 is TGTGTCAGCAGCCCCGGGGTGGTCGGGGAGCTGTTTTTT.